This T cell receptor (beta chain) was captured by sequencing in a study of cytomegalovirus exposure and HLA in healthy donors. General study points: Common viral pathogens (according to a later analysis) appeared linked to several of the most significant clusters.

PCR primers comprised 60 Vbeta and 13 Jbeta primers. The table came from immunoSEQ multiplex PCR; TCRdb's copy has only in-frame clones and leaves some out. The repertoire consists of 40,000 to 55,000 clones, with 70% to 80% occurring once and the leading ten covering 6.3%. This CDR3 contains 12 residues. V lost 7 bases to trimming and J lost 3 bases, with 11 bases between them. Germline V gene lookup returns CDR1 SGHRS and CDR2 YFSETQ. About this clone itself: No antigen is known for it.

The sequencing sample was made of PBMCs. This chain links TRBV5-1 with TRBJ2-7; D is ambiguous. The TCR was taken from a man between 25 and 39 years old in good health and CMV-seronegative. This CDR3 reads CASRNSSYEQYF. CDR3 DNA sequence: TGCGCCAGCCGCAACTCAAGCTACGAGCAGTACTTC.